This passage covers 22 T cell receptor beta chains from one sample sequenced in a study. TCRdb reanalysed the 5' RACE reads using MiXCR and keeps one entry per CDR3 protein. This table has some 32,000 distinct CDR3 sequences, roughly 24% appearing once. Material for sequencing was memory CD4+ T cells sorted from blood. Subset defined: memory CD4+ T cells, CD4+CD45RO+CD25-. The receptors derive from a female donor with breast cancer.

The V and J genes are TRBV13 and TRBJ2-7; either TRBD1 or TRBD2 may fit D (5 bases each). Germline loops: CDR1 PRHDT, CDR2 FYEKMQ (reference sequence). The CDR3 is 13 amino acids. V lost 5 bases and J lost 3, with 11 bases in between. CDR3 protein: CASSPEGIYEQYF. CDR3 nucleotide sequence: TGTGCCAGCAGCCCCGAGGGGATCTACGAGCAGTACTTC.

V and J are TRBV7-2 and TRBJ2-1; D call uncertain. Germline V gene lookup returns CDR1 SGHTA and CDR2 FQGNSA. V shed 6 bases and J shed 10 bases, with 10 bases lying between them. CDR3 length: 11 residues. The CDR3 nucleotides read TGTGCCAGCAGGAAGGGATGGGAGCAGTTCTTC. This sequence encodes CASRKGWEQFF.

This clonotype has just a few counts. The chain employs TRBV6-2 or TRBV6-3 and TRBJ1-2; D not resolved. The CDR3 is 11 residues long. Germline CDR1 and CDR2: MNHEY and SVGEGT. The V and J ends lost 10 bases and 8 bases respectively, with 14 bases between them. Written as DNA, the CDR3 is TGTGCCACCCTAGGGCGCTGGGGCTACACCTTC. The encoded protein is CATLGRWGYTF.

In this sample, this clonotype turned up many times. The chain is built from TRBV12-3 or TRBV12-4 and TRBJ2-5; D unclear. The CDR3 has 14 residues. V was trimmed by 1 base and J by 4 bases, leaving 10 bases between them. CDR3 in amino acids: CASSLGPGTETQYF. The CDR3 nucleotides are TGTGCCAGCAGTTTAGGTCCAGGAACAGAGACCCAGTACTTC.

The chain uses TRBV7-8 and TRBJ2-7; 8 nucleotides agree with TRBD1. The CDR3 is made up of 14 amino acids. V trimming: 6 bases; J trimming: 0 bases; junction bases outside the gene matches: 4. Per the germline V gene, CDR1 is SGHVS and CDR2 is FQNEAQ. The CDR3 bases are TGTGCCAGCAGTTGGACAGGGAGCTCCTACGAGCAGTACTTC. This encodes CASSWTGSSYEQYF.

The chain combines TRBV6-5 with TRBJ2-5; 8 positions match TRBD2. Germline-derived CDR1 and CDR2 are MNHEY and SVGAGI. The CDR3 is made up of 15 amino acids. V was clipped by 4 bases and J by 1 base; unmatched bases: 5. CDR3 region: CASSSSGGRQETQYF. DNA of the CDR3: TGTGCCAGCAGTTCCTCGGGGGGGCGCCAAGAGACCCAGTACTTC.

This clonotype has at least ten counts. The chain joins TRBV4-1 to TRBJ1-5; tentatively, D is TRBD1 (6 bases). The germline V and J ends were trimmed by 6 bases and 0 bases, with 12 bases remaining between them. The CDR3 extends over 15 amino acids. Germline V lookup: CDR1 MGHRA, CDR2 YSYEKL. CDR3 in amino acids: CASSPTGNSNQPQHF. CDR3 nucleotide sequence: TGCGCCAGCAGTCCCACAGGGAATAGCAATCAGCCCCAGCATTTT.

About this clonotype itself: A much larger clone differs from this one at a single base, so this may be a read error. The CDR3, as DNA: TGTGCCAGCAGCTTAACCCCCGGCAGGGGTGGCGAGCAGTACTTC. As protein: CASSLTPGRGGEQYF. The chain links TRBV7-3 to TRBJ2-7; tentatively, D is TRBD1 (6 bases). V was pared by 0 bases and J by 6 bases, with 15 bases between. CDR1 is SGHTA, CDR2 FQGTGA, per germline. The CDR3 contains 15 residues.

This clonotype was seen a handful of times. This chain links TRBV20-1 with TRBJ2-7; D unclear. CDR3 size: 10 residues. The germline V gene has CDR1 DFQATT and CDR2 SNEGSKA (reference sequence). The V end was cut by 8 bases, the J end by 3 bases, with 8 bases between. The CDR3 protein is CSPKSYEQYF. CDR3 in DNA: TGCAGTCCTAAAAGCTACGAGCAGTACTTC.

J is TRBJ2-6 and V is TRBV7-9; D might be TRBD1 (5 bases). Germline CDR1 reads SEHNR; CDR2 reads FQNEAQ (reference sequence). Trimming stripped 2 bases from V and 11 bases from J, with 16 bases between. This CDR3 region has 15 residues. In DNA form, the CDR3 reads TGTGCCAGCAGCTTAAGGGTCAGGGAACCAGACGTCCTGACTTTC. This codes for CASSLRVREPDVLTF.

This clonotype was found a few times. The V gene is TRBV7-9, the J gene TRBJ1-1; D is uncertain. The CDR3 is 14 amino acids. V lost 1 base and J 7 bases, leaving 13 bases between the germline ends. CDR1 is SEHNR and CDR2 is FQNEAQ in the germline V gene (reference sequence). Here the CDR3 DNA reads TGTGCCAGCAGCTTAGGCCGGGGAGCAATTGAAGCTTTCTTT. Translation gives CASSLGRGAIEAFF.

This clonotype was detected a few times. V gene TRBV29-1 combines with J gene TRBJ2-5, with D possibly being TRBD1 (6 bases). This CDR3 region has 12 residues. Deletions cut 4 bases from V and 3 bases from J, with 9 bases between. In germline, CDR1 is SQVTM, CDR2 ANQGSEA. The CDR3, as DNA: TGCAGCGTTGGACAGGTCAAAGAGACCCAGTACTTC. This codes for CSVGQVKETQYF.

This clonotype has just a few counts. The chain is built from TRBV7-6 and TRBJ2-7; TRBD1 agrees at 7 bases. Germline trimming cut 1 base from V and 3 bases from J; bases unmatched to any gene: 3. The CDR3 length is 14 residues. Germline CDR1 is SGHVS and CDR2 is FNYEAQ. The CDR3 protein is CASSLDRGVYEQYF. As DNA, the CDR3 is TGTGCCAGCAGCTTAGACAGGGGAGTCTACGAGCAGTACTTC.

This clonotype has ten or more counts. The genes are TRBV4-1 and TRBJ2-7; 11 bases are shared with TRBD1. There are 16 residues in the CDR3. The ends lost 3 bases at V and 3 bases at J; junction bases unmatched: 7. Germline V gene sequence: CDR1 MGHRA, CDR2 YSYEKL. The CDR3 DNA sequence: TGCGCCAGCAGCCATATGCCGGGACAGGGGGACTACGAGCAGTACTTC. This translates into CASSHMPGQGDYEQYF.

This clonotype was counted at least ten times. One junction end disagrees with the germline gene, perhaps due to a read error. The rearrangement joins TRBV7-3 to TRBJ1-5; 11 positions agree with TRBD1. Germline lookup yields CDR1 SGHTA and CDR2 FQGTGA. The CDR3 loop spans 13 amino acids. The CDR3, as DNA: TGTGCCAGCAGCCGCCGCCTGGACAGGGGGCTAGATTTT. This translates into CASSRRLDRGLDF.

This clonotype was observed a handful of times. The chain combines TRBV9 with TRBJ1-1, with a possible D match to TRBD1 (5 bases). Trimming took 3 bases from V and 5 from J, leaving 8 bases between them. Germline V gene lookup returns CDR1 SGDLS and CDR2 YYNGEE. The CDR3 extends over 12 amino acids. Written as DNA, the CDR3 is TGTGCCAGCAGCGCTGGGGGGACTGAAGCTTTCTTT. Encoded protein: CASSAGGTEAFF. Complete variable domain (other parts from reference TRBV9 and TRBJ1-1): DSGVTQTPKHLITATGQRVTLRCSPRSGDLSVYWYQQSLDQGLQFLIQYYNGEERAKGNILERFSAQQFPDLHSELNLSSLELGDSALYFCASSAGGTEAFFGQGTRLTVV.

V gene TRBV20-1 combines with J gene TRBJ2-7; 7 bases match TRBD1. This CDR3 has 13 residues. Per germline, CDR1 DFQATT and CDR2 SNEGSKA (reference sequence). After removal of 8 bases from V and 0 bases from J, the junction contained 7 bases not matched to a gene. The CDR3 loop reads CSTDRVSSYEQYF. CDR3 nucleotide sequence: TGCAGTACCGACAGGGTAAGCTCCTACGAGCAGTACTTC.

This clonotype appeared a few times. The rearrangement joins TRBV24-1 to TRBJ1-1, with unresolved D. Trimming removed 1 base at V and 1 base at J, with 9 bases between. The CDR3 spans 15 residues. Germline V gene sequence: CDR1 KGHDR, CDR2 SFDVKD. DNA of the CDR3: TGTGCCACCAGTGATTTAGAAAGTAAGAACACTGAAGCTTTCTTT. It encodes CATSDLESKNTEAFF.

The chain joins TRBV4-3 to TRBJ2-2; TRBD1 matches at 9 bases. Germline values: CDR1 LGHNA, CDR2 YSLEER. After removal of 5 bases from V and 7 bases from J, the junction contained 5 bases not matched to a gene. The CDR3 is 14 amino acids. This chain's CDR3 is CASSNRGLGGELFF. CDR3 coding DNA: TGCGCCAGCAGCAACAGGGGGCTCGGCGGGGAGCTGTTTTTT.

A few counts support this clonotype. This chain uses TRBV5-4 with TRBJ2-7; 7 nucleotides align to TRBD1. CDR1 SGHNT and CDR2 YYREEE come from the germline V gene (reference sequence). J was trimmed by 4 bases and V by 3 bases; bases with no gene match: 7. The CDR3 sequence is 14 residues long. The DNA of the CDR3 is TGTGCCAGCAGCTCACAGGGGAGCGCTTACGAGCAGTACTTC. Its protein product is CASSSQGSAYEQYF.

In the case of this clonotype: Sequence at one end of the junction differs from germline and may be a read error. The chain is built from TRBV14 and TRBJ1-2; D is uncertain. The CDR3 length is 14 residues. In germline, CDR1 is SGHDN, CDR2 FVKESK. DNA for the CDR3: TGTGCCAGCGGCCAAGTTGATGCAGTCTATGGCTACACCTTC. It is translated as CASGQVDAVYGYTF. The full variable domain, rest sourced from reference TRBV14 and TRBJ1-2, is EAGVTQFPSHSVIEKGQTVTLRCDPISGHDNLYWYRRVMGKEIKFLLHFVKESKQDESGMPNNRFLAERTGGTYSTLKVQPAELEDSGVYFCASGQVDAVYGYTFGSGTRLTVV.

In this sample, this clonotype turned up a few times. This chain links TRBV24-1 with TRBJ2-3, with D hard to call. Trimming shortened V by 1 base and J by 4 bases, and 2 bases separated the two germline ends. The CDR3 totals 12 residues. The germline CDR1 and CDR2 sequences are KGHDR and SFDVKD. CDR3 coding DNA: TGTGCCACCAGTGATTTTTCAGATACGCAGTATTTT. As protein: CATSDFSDTQYF.